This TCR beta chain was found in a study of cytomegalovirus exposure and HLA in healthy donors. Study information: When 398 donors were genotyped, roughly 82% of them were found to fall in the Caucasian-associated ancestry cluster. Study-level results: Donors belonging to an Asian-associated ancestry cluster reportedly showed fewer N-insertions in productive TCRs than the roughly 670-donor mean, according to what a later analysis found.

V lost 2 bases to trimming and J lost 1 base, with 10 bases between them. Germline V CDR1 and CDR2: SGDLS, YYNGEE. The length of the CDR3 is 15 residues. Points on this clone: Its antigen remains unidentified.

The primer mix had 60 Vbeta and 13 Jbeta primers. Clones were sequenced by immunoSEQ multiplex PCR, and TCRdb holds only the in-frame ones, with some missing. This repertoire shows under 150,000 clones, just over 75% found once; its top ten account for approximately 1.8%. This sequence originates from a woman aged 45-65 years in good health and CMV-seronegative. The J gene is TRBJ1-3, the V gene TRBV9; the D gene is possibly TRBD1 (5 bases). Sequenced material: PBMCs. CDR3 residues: CASSVLGGSGNTIYF. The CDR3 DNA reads TGTGCCAGCAGCGTTCTGGGGGGGTCTGGAAACACCATATATTTT.